A single sample gave rise to the 11 T cell receptor beta chains below, sequenced in a study of blood T cell repertoires in COVID-19. The table came from immunoSEQ multiplex PCR; TCRdb's copy has only in-frame clones and leaves some out. The sample carries 65,000 to 95,000 clones, approximately 82% recorded once. Sequences were obtained from peripheral blood. The receptor set was obtained from a woman aged 45-65 years with acute or convalescent COVID-19.

This clone has more than one count but fewer than ten. The CDR3 DNA follows: TGTGCCAGCAGTCTCATCGGTGGCAATCAGCCCCAGCATTTT. Amino acid sequence: CASSLIGGNQPQHF. This chain uses TRBV7-2 with TRBJ1-5; D unresolved. The V end was cut by 6 bases, the J end by 2 bases, with 11 bases between. The CDR3 consists of 14 residues. Germline lookup yields CDR1 SGHTA and CDR2 FQGNSA.

The chain links TRBV7-2 to TRBJ2-3; tentative D call: TRBD1 (6 bases). CDR1 SGHTA and CDR2 FQGNSA come from the germline V gene. CDR3 length: 15 residues. The germline V and J ends were trimmed by 0 bases and 3 bases, with 10 bases remaining between them. The CDR3, as DNA: TGTGCCAGCAGCTTAGCGGGCAGGGGAACAGATACGCAGTATTTT. As protein: CASSLAGRGTDTQYF.

This clone occurred a few times. The rearrangement links TRBV4-1 to TRBJ1-1; TRBD1 agrees at 7 bases. The CDR3 loop spans 15 amino acids. The germline V gene has CDR1 MGHRA and CDR2 YSYEKL. The J segment lost 4 bases and the V segment lost 5 bases, leaving 10 bases of the junction unmatched. CDR3: CASSLGQAESTEAFF. DNA of the CDR3: TGCGCCAGCAGCTTAGGACAGGCCGAGAGCACTGAAGCTTTCTTT.

This clone was seen just once. V is TRBV6-4 and J is TRBJ2-1, with no clear D. The CDR3 loop spans 13 amino acids. Trimming left V 6 bases short and J 8 bases short, with 14 bases between. CDR1 is MRHNA and CDR2 is SNTAGT in the germline V gene. CDR3 residues: CASSRGNTDEQFF. DNA for the CDR3: TGTGCCAGCAGCCGAGGTAATACCGATGAGCAGTTCTTC.

The rearrangement links TRBV4-3 to TRBJ2-7, with no clear D. The CDR3 runs to 14 residues. V lost 1 base and J lost 6, with 13 bases in between. The germline V gene has CDR1 LGHNA and CDR2 YSLEER. The CDR3 is CASSQGASSLEQYF. DNA of the CDR3: TGCGCCAGCAGCCAAGGGGCCTCAAGCCTCGAGCAGTACTTC.

The chain combines TRBV5-5 with TRBJ1-5; 10 positions agree with TRBD1. Per the germline V gene, CDR1 is SGHKS and CDR2 is YYEKEE (reference sequence). There are 17 residues in the CDR3. The V segment lost 4 bases and the J segment 6 bases; nucleotides outside the gene matches: 13. Written as DNA, the CDR3 is TGTGCCAGCAGCCAGACAGGGGGCTCGGGTTTAGGTCAGCCCCAGCATTTT. This translates into CASSQTGGSGLGQPQHF.

The J gene is TRBJ1-4, the V gene TRBV30; the D gene is possibly TRBD1 (5 bases). Germline lookup yields CDR1 GTSNPN and CDR2 SVGIG (reference sequence). This CDR3 is built from 15 residues. V shed 0 bases and J shed 5 bases, with 13 bases lying between them. The CDR3 loop is CAWSVPGGANEKLFF. The DNA of the CDR3 is TGTGCCTGGAGTGTACCAGGAGGGGCGAATGAAAAACTGTTTTTT.

V gene TRBV29-1 combines with J gene TRBJ2-5; 7 nucleotides line up with TRBD1. The CDR3 extends over 13 amino acids. Looked up from germline, CDR1 is SQVTM and CDR2 is ANQGSEA. V was pared by 5 bases and J by 1 base, with 4 bases of the junction left unmatched. In DNA form, the CDR3 reads TGCAGCGTTCGACAGGGTGCCCAAGAGACCCAGTACTTC. Residues: CSVRQGAQETQYF.

The gene calls are TRBV2 and TRBJ1-5, with D tentatively TRBD1 (5 bases). The CDR3 extends over 13 amino acids. Trimming shortened V by 3 bases and J by 11 bases, and 14 bases separated the two germline ends. Germline-derived CDR1 and CDR2 are SNHLY and FYNNEI. CDR3 in DNA: TGTGCCAGCAGTGAGGCGTATCGGGGGGCCCAGCATTTT. It codes for CASSEAYRGAQHF.

This chain joins TRBV6-2 or TRBV6-3 and TRBJ1-5; the match to TRBD1 covers 7 bases. Germline lookup yields CDR1 MNHEY and CDR2 SVGEGT. V shed 6 bases and J 5 bases; nucleotides not matched to a gene: 10. CDR3 size: 15 residues. The CDR3: CASSRGQPGDQPQHF. The CDR3 DNA sequence: TGTGCCAGCAGCCGGGGACAGCCGGGCGATCAGCCCCAGCATTTT.

This clone was found once. The V call is TRBV6-5, the J call TRBJ2-1; 8 bases are a match to TRBD2. Germline values: CDR1 MNHEY, CDR2 SVGAGI. Germline trimming cut 6 bases from V and 3 bases from J; bases unmatched to any gene: 7. The CDR3 is 15 residues long. As DNA, the CDR3 is TGTGCCAGCAGACTGGGACTAGGGAACTACAATGAGCAGTTCTTC. Its translation is CASRLGLGNYNEQFF.